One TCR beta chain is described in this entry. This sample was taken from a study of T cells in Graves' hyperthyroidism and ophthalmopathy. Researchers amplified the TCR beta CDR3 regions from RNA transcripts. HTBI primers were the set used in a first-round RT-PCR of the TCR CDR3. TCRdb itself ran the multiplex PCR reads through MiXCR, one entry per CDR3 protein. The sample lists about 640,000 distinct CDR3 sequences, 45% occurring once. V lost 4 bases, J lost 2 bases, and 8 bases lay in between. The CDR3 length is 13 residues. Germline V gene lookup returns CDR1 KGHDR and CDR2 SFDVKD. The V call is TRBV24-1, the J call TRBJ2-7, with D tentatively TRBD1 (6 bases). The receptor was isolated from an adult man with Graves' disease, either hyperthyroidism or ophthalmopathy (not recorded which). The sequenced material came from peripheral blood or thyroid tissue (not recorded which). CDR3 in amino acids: CATSEGGAYEQYF. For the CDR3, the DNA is TGTGCCACCAGTGAAGGGGGTGCCTACGAGCAGTACTTC.